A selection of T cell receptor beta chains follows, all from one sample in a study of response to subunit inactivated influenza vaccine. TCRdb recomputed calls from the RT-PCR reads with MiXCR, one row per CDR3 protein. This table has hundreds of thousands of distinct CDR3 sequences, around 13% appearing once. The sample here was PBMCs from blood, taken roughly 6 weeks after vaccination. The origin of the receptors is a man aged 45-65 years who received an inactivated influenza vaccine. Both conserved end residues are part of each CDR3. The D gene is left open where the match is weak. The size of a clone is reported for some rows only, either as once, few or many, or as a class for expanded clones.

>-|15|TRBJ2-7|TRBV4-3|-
CASSQDGRQSYEQYF
TGCGCCAGCAGCCAAGATGGTCGACAATCCTACGAGCAGTACTTC
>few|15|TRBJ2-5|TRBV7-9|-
CASSLEAGWTETQYF
TGTGCCAGCAGCTTAGAGGCAGGGTGGACGGAGACCCAGTACTTC
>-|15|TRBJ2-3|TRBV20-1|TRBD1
CSARETGDVTDTQYF
TGCAGTGCTAGGGAGACAGGGGATGTGACAGATACGCAGTATTTT
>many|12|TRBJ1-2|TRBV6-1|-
CASSPTNYGYTF
TGTGCCAGCAGTCCCACTAACTATGGCTACACCTTC
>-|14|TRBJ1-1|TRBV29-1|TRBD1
CSGRPGQGATEAFF
TGCAGCGGGCGACCGGGACAGGGGGCCACTGAAGCTTTCTTT
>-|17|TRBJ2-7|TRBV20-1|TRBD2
CCPRDVLGLARSYEQYF
TGCTGTCCTAGAGATGTTCTTGGACTAGCGAGATCCTACGAGCAGTACTTC
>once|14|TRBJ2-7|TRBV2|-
CASRLPDSSYEQYF
TGTGCCAGCAGACTCCCCGACAGCTCCTACGAGCAGTACTTC
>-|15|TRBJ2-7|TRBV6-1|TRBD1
CASSRTGGILYEQYF
TGTGCCAGCAGTAGGACAGGGGGCATTCTCTACGAGCAGTACTTC
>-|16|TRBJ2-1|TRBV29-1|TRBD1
CSVIPFPGQSYNEQFF
TGCAGCGTTATACCATTCCCGGGACAGTCTTACAATGAGCAGTTCTTC
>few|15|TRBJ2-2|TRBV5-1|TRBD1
CASSQGTGPSPELFF
TGCGCCAGCAGCCAAGGGACAGGGCCTTCTCCGGAGCTGTTTTTT
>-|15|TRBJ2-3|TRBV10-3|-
CAIRKAEPNTDTQYF
TGTGCCATCAGGAAGGCTGAGCCGAACACAGATACGCAGTATTTT
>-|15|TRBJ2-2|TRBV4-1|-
CASSQGKRVPGELFF
TGCGCCAGCAGCCAGGGAAAGAGGGTTCCCGGGGAGCTGTTTTTT
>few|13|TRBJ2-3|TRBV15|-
CATKAGLRDTQYF
TGTGCCACCAAGGCAGGGTTGAGAGATACGCAGTATTTT
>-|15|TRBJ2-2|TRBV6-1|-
CVSSPPGTSPGELFF
TGTGTCAGCAGCCCCCCCGGGACCTCCCCCGGGGAGCTGTTTTTT
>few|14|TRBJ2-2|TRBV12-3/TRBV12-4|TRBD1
CASREGASTGELFF
TGTGCCAGCAGAGAGGGGGCGAGCACCGGGGAGCTGTTTTTT
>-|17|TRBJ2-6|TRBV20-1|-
CSARDRWRDSGANVLTF
TGCAGTGCTAGAGATAGATGGAGGGACTCTGGGGCCAACGTCCTGACTTTC
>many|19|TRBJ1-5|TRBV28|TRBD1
CASSASGGLGSLGDQPQHF
TGTGCCAGCAGTGCCTCAGGGGGCCTGGGCTCCTTGGGAGATCAGCCCCAGCATTTT
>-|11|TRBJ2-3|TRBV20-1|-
CSASRGSTQYF
TGCAGTGCTAGTAGGGGGTCTACGCAGTATTTT
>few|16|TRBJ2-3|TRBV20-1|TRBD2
CSARKGLAGGLDTQYF
TGCAGTGCTAGAAAGGGACTAGCGGGAGGGTTGGATACGCAGTATTTT
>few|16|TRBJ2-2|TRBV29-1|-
CSVEIVQGEGTGELFF
TGCAGCGTGGAGATAGTCCAGGGAGAGGGGACCGGGGAGCTGTTTTTT
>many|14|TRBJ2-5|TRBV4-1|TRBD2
CASSLSGAQETQYF
TGCGCCAGCAGCCTCAGCGGGGCTCAAGAGACCCAGTACTTC
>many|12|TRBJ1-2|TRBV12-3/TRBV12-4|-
CASSSRPYGYTF
TGTGCCAGCAGTTCCCGACCCTATGGCTACACCTTC
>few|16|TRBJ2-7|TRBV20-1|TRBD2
CSAPPGLAGELYEQYF
TGCAGTGCCCCTCCGGGACTAGCGGGAGAGCTTTACGAGCAGTACTTC
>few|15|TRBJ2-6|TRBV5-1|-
CASSVTTSGANVLTF
TGCGCCAGCAGCGTTACAACCTCTGGGGCCAACGTCCTGACTTTC
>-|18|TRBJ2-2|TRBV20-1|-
CSARDYRELGSNTGELFF
TGCAGTGCTAGAGATTACCGGGAACTTGGGTCGAACACCGGGGAGCTGTTTTTT
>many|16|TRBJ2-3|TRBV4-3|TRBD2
CASSPGHGGSTDTQYF
TGCGCCAGCAGCCCAGGTCACGGGGGGAGCACAGATACGCAGTATTTT
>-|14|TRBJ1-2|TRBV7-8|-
CASSLEPPGYGYTF
TGTGCCAGCAGCTTAGAACCACCCGGCTATGGCTACACCTTC
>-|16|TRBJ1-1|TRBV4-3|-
CASSQARVGKNTEAFF
TGCGCCAGCAGCCAAGCAAGGGTCGGGAAAAACACTGAAGCTTTCTTT
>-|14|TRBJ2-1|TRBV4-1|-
CASSQDPTGDEQFF
TGCGCCAGCAGCCAAGATCCAACGGGGGATGAGCAGTTCTTC
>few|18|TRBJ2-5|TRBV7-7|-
CASSLGGSGTRNQETQYF
TGTGCTAGCAGCTTAGGAGGGTCCGGGACTCGAAATCAAGAGACCCAGTACTTC
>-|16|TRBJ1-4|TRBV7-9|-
CASSLQTGHSSEKLFF
TGTGCCAGCAGCCTCCAAACGGGACATTCATCCGAAAAACTGTTTTTT
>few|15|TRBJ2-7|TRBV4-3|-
CASSQVGGEPYEQYF
TGCGCCAGCAGCCAAGTCGGTGGGGAGCCCTACGAGCAGTACTTC
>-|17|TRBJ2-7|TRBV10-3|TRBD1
CAISEGQGVGTSYEQYF
TGTGCCATCAGTGAAGGACAGGGGGTGGGGACGTCCTACGAGCAGTACTTC
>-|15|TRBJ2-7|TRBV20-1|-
CSARPPWGATYEQYF
TGCAGTGCTAGACCGCCTTGGGGGGCCACCTACGAGCAGTACTTC
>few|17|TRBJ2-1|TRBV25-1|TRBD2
CATLNSGSASSYNEQFF
TGTGCCACCCTAAATAGCGGGAGCGCTAGCTCCTACAATGAGCAGTTCTTC
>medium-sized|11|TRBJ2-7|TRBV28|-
CASSSRYEQYF
TGTGCCAGCAGTTCTAGGTACGAGCAGTACTTC
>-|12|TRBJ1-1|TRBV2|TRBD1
CARDRENTEAFF
TGTGCCAGAGACAGGGAGAACACTGAAGCTTTCTTT
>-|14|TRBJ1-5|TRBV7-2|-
CASSLAGRFDAQHF
TGTGCCAGCAGCTTAGCTGGTCGGTTCGACGCCCAGCATTTT
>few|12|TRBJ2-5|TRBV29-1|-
CSVDQGGETQYF
TGCAGCGTTGATCAGGGGGGGGAGACCCAGTACTTC
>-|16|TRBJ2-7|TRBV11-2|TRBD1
CASSHGTGGNSYEQYF
TGTGCCAGCAGCCACGGGACAGGGGGGAACTCCTACGAGCAGTACTTC
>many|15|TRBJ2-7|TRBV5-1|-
CASSLVGGPSYEQYF
TGCGCCAGCAGCTTGGTTGGCGGGCCCTCCTACGAGCAGTACTTC
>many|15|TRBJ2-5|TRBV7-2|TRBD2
CASNRLAGGQETQYF
TGTGCCAGCAACCGACTAGCGGGAGGACAAGAGACCCAGTACTTC
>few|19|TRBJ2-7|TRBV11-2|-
CASSLFLDPGLLDSYEQYF
TGTGCCAGCAGCTTGTTTCTCGACCCAGGACTATTGGATTCCTACGAGCAGTACTTC
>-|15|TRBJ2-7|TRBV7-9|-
CASSPPAADGYEQYF
TGTGCCAGCAGCCCACCGGCTGCGGACGGCTACGAGCAGTACTTC
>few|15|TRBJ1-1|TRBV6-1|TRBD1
CASRPDRGQMVEAFF
TGTGCCAGCAGGCCCGACAGGGGGCAGATGGTTGAAGCTTTCTTT
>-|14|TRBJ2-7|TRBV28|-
CASSLSGVVYEQYF
TGTGCCAGCAGTTTATCGGGAGTAGTGTACGAGCAGTACTTC
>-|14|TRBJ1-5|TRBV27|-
CASRRGAQGQPQHF
TGTGCCAGCAGGCGGGGAGCACAGGGACAGCCCCAGCATTTT
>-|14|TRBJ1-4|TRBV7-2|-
CASSLRVEGEKLFF
TGTGCCAGCAGCTTGAGGGTGGAGGGGGAAAAACTGTTTTTT
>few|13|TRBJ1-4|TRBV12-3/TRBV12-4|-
CASTGAANEKLFF
TGTGCCAGCACGGGGGCAGCTAATGAAAAACTGTTTTTT
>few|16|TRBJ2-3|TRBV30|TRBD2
CAWSVLAGGRTDTQYF
TGTGCCTGGAGTGTACTCGCGGGAGGGAGAACAGATACGCAGTATTTT
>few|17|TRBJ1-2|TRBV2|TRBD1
CASSLPSDREANYGYTF
TGTGCCAGCAGTCTCCCCTCCGACAGGGAAGCTAACTATGGCTACACCTTC
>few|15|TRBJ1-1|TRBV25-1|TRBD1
CASKITGTENTEAFF
TGTGCCAGCAAAATAACCGGGACAGAGAACACTGAAGCTTTCTTT
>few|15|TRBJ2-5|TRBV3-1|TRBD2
CASSQWEGLQETQYF
TGTGCCAGCAGCCAATGGGAGGGGTTACAAGAGACCCAGTACTTC